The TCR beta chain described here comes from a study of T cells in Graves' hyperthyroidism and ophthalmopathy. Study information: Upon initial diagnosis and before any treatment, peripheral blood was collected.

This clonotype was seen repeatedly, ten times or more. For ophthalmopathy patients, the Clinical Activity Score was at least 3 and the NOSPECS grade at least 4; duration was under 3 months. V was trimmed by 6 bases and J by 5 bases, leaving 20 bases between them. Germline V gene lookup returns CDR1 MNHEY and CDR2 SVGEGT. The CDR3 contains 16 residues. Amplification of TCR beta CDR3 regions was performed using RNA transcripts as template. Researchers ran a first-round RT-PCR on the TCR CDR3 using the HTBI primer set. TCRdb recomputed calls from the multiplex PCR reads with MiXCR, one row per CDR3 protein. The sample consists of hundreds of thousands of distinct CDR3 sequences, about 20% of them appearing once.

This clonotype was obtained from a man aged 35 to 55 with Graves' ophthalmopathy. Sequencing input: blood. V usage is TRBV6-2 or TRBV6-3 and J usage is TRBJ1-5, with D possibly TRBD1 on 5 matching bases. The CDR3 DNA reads TGTGCCAGCAGACCCGGAGGAGGGGCGCGAGATCAGCCCCAGCATTTT. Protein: CASRPGGGARDQPQHF.